The present TCR beta chain was sequenced within a study of blood T cells in healthy people across ages. Per germline, CDR1 MNHEY and CDR2 SVGEGT. The CDR3 spans 17 residues. The V and J ends lost 0 bases and 3 bases respectively, with 16 bases between them. A second about 7 to 11 cycle PCR used barcoded and J-beta primers. TCRdb reprocessed the 5' RACE reads with MiXCR, giving one entry per CDR3 protein. Of some 1,500,000 distinct CDR3 sequences in the sample, under 55% were seen once. With respect to this clonotype: Its antigen is undetermined.

General study results and limits: A roughly linear fall in TCR beta diversity per million T cells was seen with increasing age.

The clonotype was recovered from a woman between 18 and 30 years old in good health. This chain links TRBV6-2 or TRBV6-3 with TRBJ2-3; D unresolved. Material for sequencing was blood. In nucleotides, the CDR3 is TGTGCCAGCAGTTACTCGGCTGATACTGGGGATACAGATACGCAGTATTTT. It codes for CASSYSADTGDTDTQYF.